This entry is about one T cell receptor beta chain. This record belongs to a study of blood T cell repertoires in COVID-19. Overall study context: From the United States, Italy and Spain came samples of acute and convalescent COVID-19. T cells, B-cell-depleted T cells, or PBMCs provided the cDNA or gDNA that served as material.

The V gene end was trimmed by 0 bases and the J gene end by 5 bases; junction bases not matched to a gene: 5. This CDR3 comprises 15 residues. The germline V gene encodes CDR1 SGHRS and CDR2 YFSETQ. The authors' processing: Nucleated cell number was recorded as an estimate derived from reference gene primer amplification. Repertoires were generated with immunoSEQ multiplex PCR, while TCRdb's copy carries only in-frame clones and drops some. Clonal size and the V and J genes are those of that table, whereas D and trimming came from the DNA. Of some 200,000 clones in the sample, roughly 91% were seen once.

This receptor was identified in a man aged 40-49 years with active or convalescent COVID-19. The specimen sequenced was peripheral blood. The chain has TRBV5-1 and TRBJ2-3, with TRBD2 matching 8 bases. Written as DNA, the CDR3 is TGCGCCAGCAGCTTGGGGGAGCGGGAGCAAGATACGCAGTATTTT. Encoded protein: CASSLGEREQDTQYF. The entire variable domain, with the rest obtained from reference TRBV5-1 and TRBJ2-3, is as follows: KAGVTQTPRYLIKTRGQQVTLSCSPISGHRSVSWYQQTPGQGLQFLFEYFSETQRNKGNFPGRFSGRQFSNSRSEMNVSTLELGDSALYLCASSLGEREQDTQYFGPGTRLTVL.